The next 13 T cell receptor beta chains were all read from a single sample in a study of cytomegalovirus exposure and HLA in healthy donors. Sequencing was performed with immunoSEQ multiplex PCR; in TCRdb, only in-frame clones are kept and a portion is missing. The table includes a few hundred thousand clones, 80% to 90% detected once. The sample consisted of PBMCs. These receptors were obtained from a woman aged 18-30 years in good health and CMV-seronegative.

This chain connects TRBV28 to TRBJ1-5, with TRBD1 matching over 8 bases. The CDR3 has 16 residues. The junction had 6 bases not matched to a gene; V was cut back by 1 base and J by 4 bases. Germline V gives CDR1 MDHEN, CDR2 SYDVKM. CDR3 coding DNA: TGTGCCAGCAGTTTATTGGTCGGGACAGGTAATCAGCCCCAGCATTTT. It yields the protein CASSLLVGTGNQPQHF.

This clone was seen a handful of times. The chain joins TRBV27 to TRBJ2-7; TRBD2 is a possible D gene (5 bases). This CDR3 is 12 amino acids long. Deletions cut 6 bases from V and 0 bases from J, with 6 bases between. Germline V gene data show CDR1 as MNHEY and CDR2 as SMNVEV (reference sequence). CDR3 sequence reads: CASRGSSYEQYF. CDR3 nucleotides: TGTGCCAGCAGGGGGAGCTCCTACGAGCAGTACTTC.

The chain recombines TRBV29-1 with TRBJ2-1; the D is unclear. The CDR3 is 13 residues long. Between the trimmed V and J ends, which lost 2 bases and 6 bases, there was a span of 11 bases. CDR1 and CDR2 (germline): SQVTM, ANQGSEA. The CDR3 protein is CSVESSGPNEQFF. The CDR3 nucleotides read TGCAGCGTTGAATCGTCGGGTCCCAATGAGCAGTTCTTC.

This chain links TRBV5-4 with TRBJ2-1; maybe TRBD2 (6 bases). The V gene lost 2 bases and the J gene lost 6 bases, with 12 bases spanning the gap. The CDR3 consists of 14 residues. CDR1 is SGHNT, CDR2 YYREEE, per germline (reference sequence). This CDR3 is CASSLGGSSNEQFF. The CDR3 DNA is TGTGCCAGCAGCTTAGGAGGGAGTAGCAATGAGCAGTTCTTC.

The chain joins TRBV19 to TRBJ1-2, with D perhaps matching TRBD1 (5 bases). V was clipped by 2 bases and J by 3 bases, with 10 bases between them. The CDR3 sequence is 14 residues long. CDR1 LNHDA and CDR2 SQIVND come from the germline V gene (reference sequence). CDR3 protein: CASSITGRDYGYTF. CDR3 coding DNA: TGTGCCAGTAGTATAACGGGCAGGGACTATGGCTACACCTTC.

This chain joins TRBV5-4 and TRBJ2-3, with TRBD2 identical over 14 bases. CDR3 size: 16 residues. Germline assignment: CDR1 SGHNT and CDR2 YYREEE (reference sequence). V gave up 5 bases and J gave up 6 bases; unmatched junction bases: 8. The CDR3 loop reads CASSSGTSGRSDTQYF. In nucleotides, the CDR3 is TGTGCCAGCAGTTCCGGGACTAGCGGGAGAAGCGATACGCAGTATTTT.

This rearrangement joins TRBV27 to TRBJ2-3; 10 bases line up with TRBD2. J lost 4 bases, V lost 7 bases, and 8 bases had no gene match. Per germline, CDR1 MNHEY and CDR2 SMNVEV (reference sequence). The CDR3 sequence is 15 residues long. In nucleotides, the CDR3 is TGTGCCAGCACGCCTCTAGCGGGAGCGTCAGATACGCAGTATTTT. Translation: CASTPLAGASDTQYF.

The CDR3 DNA follows: TGCGCCAGCAGCTTGAATCAGGTATACAATGAGCAGTTCTTC. This encodes CASSLNQVYNEQFF. The rearrangement joins TRBV5-1 to TRBJ2-1; D unresolved. Germline CDR1 and CDR2: SGHRS and YFSETQ. CDR3 length equals 14 residues. Trimming left V 1 base short and J 4 bases short, with 9 bases between. The variable domain in full, completed from reference TRBV5-1 and TRBJ2-1, reads KAGVTQTPRYLIKTRGQQVTLSCSPISGHRSVSWYQQTPGQGLQFLFEYFSETQRNKGNFPGRFSGRQFSNSRSEMNVSTLELGDSALYLCASSLNQVYNEQFFGPGTRLTVL.

This clone occurred a few times. The chain recombines TRBV7-9 with TRBJ1-4, with TRBD1 identical over 10 bases. The junction had 7 bases not matched to a gene; V was cut back by 5 bases and J by 7 bases. CDR3 length: 15 residues. CDR1 SEHNR and CDR2 FQNEAQ come from the germline V gene (reference sequence). CDR3 nucleotides: TGTGCCAGCAGCGGATGGGACAGGGGAAGTGAAAAACTGTTTTTT. It specifies CASSGWDRGSEKLFF.

Worth noting for this clone: The sample holds other DNA sequences that translate to the same CDR3. The chain uses TRBV6-1 and TRBJ2-3, with D possibly being TRBD1 (5 bases). Germline V gene lookup returns CDR1 MNHNS and CDR2 SASEGT. The CDR3 covers 15 residues. V dropped 0 bases and J dropped 0 bases, with 7 bases sitting between them. CDR3: CASSEAAGSTDTQYF. DNA of the CDR3: TGTGCCAGCAGTGAAGCTGCAGGGAGCACAGATACGCAGTATTTT.

The gene calls are TRBV6-4 and TRBJ2-3; TRBD2 aligns across 12 bases. CDR3 length equals 14 residues. With V trimmed by 6 bases and J by 6 bases, 4 bases remained unmatched. The germline V gene encodes CDR1 MRHNA and CDR2 SNTAGT. In DNA form, the CDR3 reads TGTGCCAGCAGCCTAGCGGGAGGGGAGGATACGCAGTATTTT. Translating it yields CASSLAGGEDTQYF.

The chain joins TRBV30 to TRBJ1-3; no firm D call. Trimming shortened V by 3 bases and J by 0 bases, and 9 bases separated the two germline ends. Germline CDR1 GTSNPN, CDR2 SVGIG (reference sequence). The CDR3 extends over 14 amino acids. The CDR3 DNA follows: TGTGCCTGGAGCAAAGCCTTCTCTGGAAACACCATATATTTT. Its translation: CAWSKAFSGNTIYF.

This chain uses TRBV27 with TRBJ2-7, with 8 bases fitting TRBD2. CDR1 MNHEY and CDR2 SMNVEV come from the germline V gene (reference sequence). The CDR3 is made up of 12 amino acids. V gave up 6 bases and J gave up 3 bases; unmatched junction bases: 1. The CDR3 nucleotides read TGTGCCAGCAGCCGGGGGGGCTACGAGCAGTACTTC. Translating gives CASSRGGYEQYF.